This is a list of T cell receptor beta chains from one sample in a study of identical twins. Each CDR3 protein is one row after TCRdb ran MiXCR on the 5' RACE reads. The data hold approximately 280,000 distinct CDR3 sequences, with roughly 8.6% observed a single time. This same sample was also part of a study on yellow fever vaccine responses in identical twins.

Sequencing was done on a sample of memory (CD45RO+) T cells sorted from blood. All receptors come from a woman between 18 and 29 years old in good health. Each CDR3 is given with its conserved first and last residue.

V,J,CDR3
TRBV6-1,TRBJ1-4,CASSDSRQGGEKLFF
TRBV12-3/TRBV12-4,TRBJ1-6,CASSQGLNSPLHF
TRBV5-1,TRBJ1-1,CASSLGNGQAFF
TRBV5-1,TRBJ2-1,CASSSGGISYNEQFF
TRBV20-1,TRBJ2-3,CSASFRGLTDTQYF
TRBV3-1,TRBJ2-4,CASSLQGSLAKNIQYF
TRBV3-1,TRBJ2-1,CASSQGSGRSSYNEQFF
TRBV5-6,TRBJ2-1,CASKLGLANEQFF
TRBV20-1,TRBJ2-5,CSARSPGTSGVWETQYF
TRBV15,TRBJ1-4,CATSRDLMTNEKLFF
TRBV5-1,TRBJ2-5,CASSFGTGGGSQETQYF
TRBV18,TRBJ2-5,CASSREGRQETQYF
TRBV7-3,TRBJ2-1,CASSLTLAAWMWEQFF
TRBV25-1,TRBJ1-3,CASSDRRTGSGNTIYF
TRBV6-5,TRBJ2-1,CASRRQGRPQFF
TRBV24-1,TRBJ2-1,CATSINGRNNEQFF
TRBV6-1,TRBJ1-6,CASSSQGFGSPLHF
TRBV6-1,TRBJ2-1,CASGGTGAGNEQFF
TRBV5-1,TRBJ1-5,CASSADGHSNQPQHF
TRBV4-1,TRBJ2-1,CASSQGTGRFNEQFF
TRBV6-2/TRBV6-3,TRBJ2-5,CASSYGLAGVDETQYF
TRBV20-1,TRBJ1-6,CSGSGTHNSPLHF
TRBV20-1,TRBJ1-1,CSAGPFSGGGREAFF